The 27 T cell receptor beta chains listed next were all sequenced from one sample in a study of T cell responses to AZD1222 COVID-19 vaccine. The protocol was immunoSEQ multiplex PCR, while the TCRdb copy is restricted to in-frame clones and leaves out a portion. The repertoire holds 110,000 or so clones, with approximately 85% as singletons. This sample comprised peripheral blood, obtained on day 0 of MenACWY control vaccination. The source of these receptors is an adult in good health.

The chain joins TRBV2 to TRBJ1-5, with TRBD1 matching 11 bases. The germline V gene encodes CDR1 SNHLY and CDR2 FYNNEI. The CDR3 loop spans 17 amino acids. With V trimmed by 7 bases and J by 6 bases, 14 bases remained unmatched. CDR3 sequence reads: CASNRGTGGTTSQPQHF. The CDR3 DNA reads TGTGCCAGCAACCGGGGGACAGGGGGAACAACCTCTCAGCCCCAGCATTTT.

This chain uses TRBV28 with TRBJ2-3; D is unresolved. Trimming shortened V by 10 bases and J by 0 bases, and 11 bases separated the two germline ends. The CDR3 contains 13 residues. Germline CDR1 reads MDHEN; CDR2 reads SYDVKM. The CDR3 reads CATNVISTDTQYF. CDR3 DNA sequence: TGTGCCACCAACGTGATCAGCACAGATACGCAGTATTTT.

This clone has more than one count but fewer than ten. This chain joins TRBV11-2 and TRBJ2-2; D is ambiguous. The ends were cut back, 4 bases at V and 7 bases at J, with 13 bases in the middle. From germline, CDR1 is SGHAT and CDR2 FQNNGV. This CDR3 contains 14 residues. CDR3 bases: TGTGCCAGCAGCTCGGACCCCTTTGGCGGGGAGCTGTTTTTT. Protein: CASSSDPFGGELFF.

This chain uses TRBV28 with TRBJ2-7; the D is unclear. The length of the CDR3 is 12 residues. The ends were cut back, 8 bases at V and 0 bases at J, with 8 bases in the middle. Germline loops: CDR1 MDHEN, CDR2 SYDVKM. Here the CDR3 DNA reads TGTGCCAGCTTTGCCGGCTCCTACGAGCAGTACTTC. It yields the protein CASFAGSYEQYF.

V and J are TRBV4-1 and TRBJ2-7; D call uncertain. Deletions cut 0 bases from V and 0 bases from J, with 12 bases between. The CDR3 sequence is 16 residues long. Germline V gene sequence: CDR1 MGHRA, CDR2 YSYEKL. CDR3 amino acids: CASSQDGGRSSYEQYF. Written as DNA, the CDR3 is TGCGCCAGCAGCCAAGATGGTGGCAGATCCTCCTACGAGCAGTACTTC.

The CDR3 DNA is TGTGCCAGCAGTTTCAACCGACAGGGTCTGCGCACCGGGGAGCTGTTTTTT. This gives the protein CASSFNRQGLRTGELFF. The chain is built from TRBV27 and TRBJ2-2; TRBD1 matches 7 bases. The CDR3 sequence is 17 residues long. The germline V gene has CDR1 MNHEY and CDR2 SMNVEV (reference sequence). The ends lost 3 bases at V and 4 bases at J; junction bases unmatched: 11.

This rearrangement joins TRBV11-2 to TRBJ1-4; tentative D call: TRBD1 (5 bases). In germline, CDR1 is SGHAT, CDR2 FQNNGV. The CDR3 is 19 amino acids. The V end was cut by 5 bases, the J end by 3 bases, with 25 bases between. CDR3 amino acids: CASSQGVVRNRRSNEKLFF. CDR3 DNA sequence: TGTGCCAGCAGCCAAGGGGTCGTCCGGAACCGGCGGTCTAATGAAAAACTGTTTTTT.

This clone was found a few times. The chain employs TRBV4-1 and TRBJ1-4; 7 bases are a match to TRBD1. V shed 0 bases, J shed 6 bases, and the junction held 13 bases outside the gene matches. There are 18 residues in the CDR3. CDR1 and CDR2 (germline): MGHRA, YSYEKL. CDR3 in amino acids: CASSQDRTKGAEDEKLFF. Written as DNA, the CDR3 is TGCGCCAGCAGCCAAGATAGGACGAAGGGGGCGGAGGATGAAAAACTGTTTTTT.

The genes are TRBV30 and TRBJ2-7, with 7 bases matching TRBD2. Germline values: CDR1 GTSNPN, CDR2 SVGIG (reference sequence). The CDR3 totals 12 residues. The J segment lost 3 bases and the V segment lost 6 bases, leaving 5 bases of the junction unmatched. The CDR3 DNA is TGTGCCTGTTTCACTAGCGACTACGAGCAGTACTTC. This sequence encodes CACFTSDYEQYF.

The V and J genes are TRBV20-1 and TRBJ2-2; D is undetermined. Germline V CDR1 and CDR2: DFQATT, SNEGSKA (reference sequence). CDR3 size: 10 residues. Trimming pared 5 bases from V and 6 bases from J, leaving 4 bases between. Written as DNA, the CDR3 is TGCAGTGCTCCCGCCGGGGAGCTGTTTTTT. It specifies CSAPAGELFF.

The rearrangement joins TRBV30 to TRBJ1-6; D gene unclear. CDR3 length equals 13 residues. Germline V gene data show CDR1 as GTSNPN and CDR2 as SVGIG (reference sequence). Deletions cut 3 bases from V and 7 bases from J, with 10 bases between. The CDR3 nucleotides read TGTGCCTGGAGCCTACCGGGGAATTCACCCCTCCACTTT. This translates into CAWSLPGNSPLHF.

This clone was detected only once. This sequence joins TRBV10-3 and TRBJ2-1; TRBD2 agrees at 7 bases. This CDR3 region has 14 residues. Germline CDR1 reads ENHRY; CDR2 reads SYGVKD. J gave up 5 bases and V 8 bases, and 9 bases lay outside the gene matches. The CDR3 DNA follows: TGTGCCATCGGCAGAATAGCGGGCCACAATGAGCAGTTCTTC. Amino acid sequence: CAIGRIAGHNEQFF.

CDR3 sequence reads: CASTVRSDGYTF. The CDR3 DNA is TGTGCCAGCACCGTCCGTAGTGATGGCTACACCTTC. The chain combines TRBV7-9 with TRBJ1-2; no definite D call. The ends were cut back, 7 bases at V and 6 bases at J, with 12 bases in the middle. The CDR3 is 12 amino acids. CDR1 is SEHNR, CDR2 FQNEAQ, per germline (reference sequence).

The rearrangement joins TRBV4-1 to TRBJ2-2; 14 bases are a match to TRBD2. Trimming removed 3 bases from V and 7 bases from J; junction bases left unmatched: 10. Germline V gives CDR1 MGHRA, CDR2 YSYEKL. The CDR3 has 18 residues. The CDR3 loop reads CASSQTQTSGGAGGELFF. The CDR3 DNA sequence: TGCGCCAGCAGCCAGACCCAGACTAGCGGGGGGGCTGGCGGGGAGCTGTTTTTT.

The chain has TRBV28 and TRBJ1-6, with 7 bases that match TRBD1. V shed 4 bases and J 9 bases; nucleotides not matched to a gene: 9. CDR1 is MDHEN and CDR2 is SYDVKM in the germline V gene. CDR3 length: 15 amino acids. Here the CDR3 DNA reads TGTGCCAGCAGTTCCTACAGGGGTTTGGGTTCACCCCTCCACTTT. Protein sequence: CASSSYRGLGSPLHF.

The chain has TRBV28 and TRBJ1-6; 8 nucleotides align to TRBD1. Germline V lookup: CDR1 MDHEN, CDR2 SYDVKM. V was clipped by 7 bases and J by 7 bases; unmatched bases: 6. CDR3 length equals 14 residues. CDR3 sequence reads: CASTSRGPNSPLHF. The CDR3 coding sequence is TGTGCCAGCACCAGCAGGGGGCCAAATTCACCCCTCCACTTT.

V gene TRBV4-1 combines with J gene TRBJ1-6; D possibly corresponds to TRBD1 (6 bases). The germline gives CDR1 MGHRA, CDR2 YSYEKL. V lost 4 bases and J lost 6, with 22 bases in between. The CDR3 contains 18 residues. The CDR3 DNA reads TGCGCCAGCAGCCGGGGGCAGGGAAGTGGTGATGGTAATTCACCCCTCCACTTT. Translating it yields CASSRGQGSGDGNSPLHF.

This clone was found once. The CDR3 loop is CASIARSGGPLSYNEQFF. The DNA for the CDR3 is TGTGCCAGCATCGCACGAAGCGGGGGGCCTTTATCCTACAATGAGCAGTTCTTC. V usage is TRBV27 and J usage is TRBJ2-1; 9 bases are a match to TRBD2. In germline, CDR1 is MNHEY, CDR2 SMNVEV (reference sequence). The CDR3 runs 18 residues. The trim removed 7 bases at V and 1 base at J, leaving 14 bases unmatched.

This chain joins TRBV4-3 and TRBJ2-5; D unclear. Germline V lookup: CDR1 LGHNA, CDR2 YSLEER. This CDR3 region has 14 residues. V lost 0 bases to trimming and J lost 2 bases, with 7 bases between them. CDR3 nucleotide sequence: TGCGCCAGCAGCCAAGATTTCAGGCAAGAGACCCAGTACTTC. Encoded protein: CASSQDFRQETQYF.

The chain employs TRBV4-1 and TRBJ2-3; D may match TRBD1 or TRBD2 (6 bases each). CDR1 and CDR2 from the germline V gene are MGHRA and YSYEKL. This CDR3 is 15 amino acids long. V was trimmed by 3 bases and J by 3 bases, leaving 13 bases between them. CDR3 in amino acids: CASSQGGRDTDTQYF. The DNA for the CDR3 is TGCGCCAGCAGCCAGGGGGGCAGGGATACAGATACGCAGTATTTT.

The gene calls are TRBV6-5 and TRBJ1-1; D gene uncertain. CDR3 length equals 13 residues. Trimming took off 0 bases at V and 1 base at J, with 3 bases between the two ends. CDR1 and CDR2 (germline): MNHEY, SVGAGI. The CDR3 DNA follows: TGTGCCAGCAGTTACTCAGCGAACACTGAAGCTTTCTTT. Its protein product is CASSYSANTEAFF.

V usage is TRBV19 and J usage is TRBJ2-6; 7 nucleotides align to TRBD1. Per germline, CDR1 LNHDA and CDR2 SQIVND (reference sequence). The CDR3 runs 16 residues. The V segment lost 2 bases and the J segment 2 bases; nucleotides outside the gene matches: 3. The CDR3 region has the DNA TGTGCCAGTAGTATACGCGACAGGGCTGGGGCCAACGTCCTGACTTTC. Its translation: CASSIRDRAGANVLTF.

The chain is built from TRBV3-1 (or the pseudogene TRBV3-2) and TRBJ1-2; no firm D call. There are 14 residues in the CDR3. V shed 3 bases and J shed 4 bases, with 12 bases lying between them. CDR1 LGHDT and CDR2 YNNKEL come from the germline V gene (reference sequence). This CDR3 reads CASSHLFGPYGYTF. In DNA, the CDR3 is TGTGCCAGCAGCCACCTCTTTGGGCCCTATGGCTACACCTTC.

The V call is TRBV5-1, the J call TRBJ2-1; D not resolved. Per the germline V gene, CDR1 is SGHRS and CDR2 is YFSETQ. The V and J ends lost 0 bases and 5 bases respectively, with 6 bases between them. The CDR3 has 13 residues. CDR3 in DNA: TGCGCCAGCAGCTTGGGGTTGGACAATGAGCAGTTCTTC. It translates to CASSLGLDNEQFF.

This chain uses TRBV27 with TRBJ2-7; D is undetermined. Germline V gene data show CDR1 as MNHEY and CDR2 as SMNVEV (reference sequence). CDR3 length equals 14 residues. The germline V and J ends were trimmed by 3 bases and 6 bases, with 15 bases remaining between them. The CDR3 DNA reads TGTGCCAGCAGTTTCGGACGTCTGGGATTCGAGCAGTACTTC. Translating gives CASSFGRLGFEQYF.

The chain has TRBV12-3 or TRBV12-4 and TRBJ1-1; D possibly corresponds to TRBD1 (6 bases). The CDR3 has 13 residues. The V gene lost 0 bases and the J gene lost 5 bases, with 7 bases spanning the gap. The CDR3 DNA is TGTGCCAGCAGTTTAGCAGGGGGGACTGAAGCTTTCTTT. Residues: CASSLAGGTEAFF.

This clone was seen once. V and J are TRBV6-5 and TRBJ2-5; 8 nucleotides align to TRBD1. V lost 0 bases and J lost 5; bases outside the gene matches: 5. The CDR3 runs to 15 residues. CDR1 is MNHEY and CDR2 is SVGAGI in the germline V gene. CDR3 protein: CASSYSVRGLETQYF. The CDR3 DNA is TGTGCCAGCAGTTACTCAGTCAGGGGGCTTGAGACCCAGTACTTC.